This is a list of T cell receptor beta chains from one sample in a study of T cells after yellow fever vaccination. TCRdb reanalysed the 5' RACE reads using MiXCR and keeps one entry per CDR3 protein. The sample includes roughly 11,000 distinct CDR3 sequences, 5.5% to 6% seen only once; the top ten take roughly 0.9%. The source material was PBMCs, either bulk or a sorted T-cell subset (CD4+, CD8+, memory, or dextramer-sorted; not recorded which), sampled on the day of the yellow fever booster vaccination. The receptors were sampled from a man aged 25-45 years who received the YFV17D yellow fever vaccine. Both conserved end residues are part of each CDR3. The D gene is left open where the match is weak. Size is stated as once, few, many, or a class for an expanded clone.

CDR3	DNA	V	size	J	length	D
CASSWARSREQFF	TGTGCCAGCAGTTGGGCTAGAAGCCGGGAGCAGTTCTTC	TRBV12-3/TRBV12-4	medium-sized	TRBJ2-1	13	-
CASTNGGGRASETQYF	TGTGCCAGCACCAACGGGGGGGGGAGGGCCTCGGAGACCCAGTACTTC	TRBV12-3/TRBV12-4	many	TRBJ2-5	16	TRBD2
CASSQWQGHGELFF	TGCGCCAGCAGCCAATGGCAGGGCCACGGGGAGCTGTTTTTT	TRBV4-1	medium-sized	TRBJ2-2	14	-
CSARSRDDSYRGQNYEQYF	TGCAGTGCACGCTCCCGGGACGACTCATACAGGGGCCAGAACTACGAGCAGTACTTC	TRBV20-1	many	TRBJ2-7	19	TRBD1
CASSQAYRGQGNVVEEQYF	TGTGCCAGCAGCCAAGCCTACAGGGGGCAGGGTAACGTGGTTGAGGAGCAGTACTTC	TRBV4-2	many	TRBJ2-7	19	TRBD1
CASSSRAGVYEQYF	TGTGCCAGCAGCTCCCGAGCGGGAGTGTACGAGCAGTACTTC	TRBV7-6	medium-sized	TRBJ2-7	14	TRBD2
CASKYSGYTF	TGTGCCAGCAAATACTCTGGCTACACCTTC	TRBV25-1	medium-sized	TRBJ1-2	10	-
CASSSRGVADTQYF	TGTGCCAGCAGCTCCCGAGGGGTAGCCGATACGCAGTATTTT	TRBV5-6	many	TRBJ2-3	14	-
CASSLMGVSTDTQYF	TGTGCCAGCAGCCTAATGGGGGTGAGCACAGATACGCAGTATTTT	TRBV9	medium-sized	TRBJ2-3	15	-
CASSLSLRIAGYREQFF	TGTGCCAGCAGTTTATCCCTGCGTATAGCGGGATACAGAGAGCAGTTCTTC	TRBV27	medium-sized	TRBJ2-1	17	TRBD2
CASQSSLLAGAGYEQYF	TGTGCCAGCCAATCATCTCTCCTAGCGGGAGCGGGGTACGAGCAGTACTTC	TRBV6-6	many	TRBJ2-7	17	TRBD2
CASSWRREKDEQFF	TGTGCCAGCAGTTGGAGGCGGGAGAAGGATGAGCAGTTCTTC	TRBV6-5	medium-sized	TRBJ2-1	14	TRBD2
CASSFHDTGELFF	TGTGCCAGCAGTTTCCACGACACCGGGGAGCTGTTTTTT	TRBV12-3/TRBV12-4	medium-sized	TRBJ2-2	13	-
CASRDSGVRVDTQYF	TGTGCCAGTAGGGACTCTGGGGTCCGAGTCGATACGCAGTATTTT	TRBV19	many	TRBJ2-3	15	-
CASRPGQGYRETQYF	TGTGCCAGCAGACCAGGACAGGGGTATCGAGAGACCCAGTACTTC	TRBV6-1	many	TRBJ2-5	15	TRBD1
CRPFGEIGNEQFF	TGCAGGCCGTTTGGGGAGATTGGCAATGAGCAGTTCTTC	TRBV20-1	medium-sized	TRBJ2-1	13	-
CASSSRTGRGSPLHF	TGTGCCAGCAGTTCCCGGACAGGGCGGGGTTCACCCCTCCACTTT	TRBV27	many	TRBJ1-6	15	TRBD1
CASSSVGQANYGYTF	TGTGCCAGCAGTTCCGTCGGACAGGCCAACTATGGCTACACCTTC	TRBV28	medium-sized	TRBJ1-2	15	TRBD1
CASSEPEFRGAEAFF	TGTGCCAGCAGTGAACCAGAGTTCAGAGGGGCTGAAGCTTTCTTT	TRBV25-1	many	TRBJ1-1	15	-
CAIGLAGVGETQYF	TGTGCCATCGGACTAGCGGGAGTCGGAGAGACCCAGTACTTC	TRBV21-1	medium-sized	TRBJ2-5	14	-
CASSERTDTQYF	TGTGCCAGCAGTGAACGGACGGATACGCAGTATTTT	TRBV25-1	many	TRBJ2-3	12	-
CASSLARGRWDEQYF	TGTGCCAGCAGCTTGGCCCGTGGGAGATGGGACGAGCAGTACTTC	TRBV5-4	many	TRBJ2-7	15	-
CSVTDRSSGNTIYF	TGCAGTGTCACGGACAGGAGCTCTGGAAACACCATATATTTT	TRBV20-1	many	TRBJ1-3	14	TRBD1
CASSPRASGMSNEQFF	TGTGCCAGCAGCCCCCGGGCTAGCGGGATGTCCAATGAGCAGTTCTTC	TRBV4-2	many	TRBJ2-1	16	TRBD2
CATSRDNEETQYF	TGTGCCACCAGCAGAGATAACGAGGAGACCCAGTACTTC	TRBV15	medium-sized	TRBJ2-5	13	-
CSASTGGRSPDTGELFF	TGCAGTGCTAGTACTGGCGGGAGGTCGCCCGACACCGGGGAGCTGTTTTTT	TRBV20-1	many	TRBJ2-2	17	TRBD2